This T cell receptor beta chain emerged from a study of shared clonotypes between healthy human individuals. The study, taken as a whole, reports: The naive CD4 repertoires of several donors were compared, and roughly 5% of clonotypes were shared. Since donors were few, the genetic and exposure-history diversity represented was limited.

The V and J ends lost 0 bases and 1 base respectively, with 6 bases between them. The CDR3 contains 14 residues. Germline V gene lookup returns CDR1 SGHVS and CDR2 FQNEAQ. Some clones are missing from TCRdb's copy, which holds only in-frame ones; the method was immunoSEQ multiplex PCR. This sample yields 1.5 million to 2.5 million clones, of which about 95% are seen a single time; approximately 1% belongs to the top ten. A few counts support this clone. Its specificity is not known. It was CD45RO-negative cells, positively selected for CCR7, that made up naive CD8 cells, with terminally differentiated effector memory CD45RA+ cells excluded. Donors were healthy HIV-negative adults without recently reported acute infections or vaccinations.

The V and J genes are TRBV7-8 and TRBJ1-1; D unresolved. This clonotype was sampled from a man younger than 35 in good health. Material for sequencing was naive CD8+ T cells sorted from blood. DNA for the CDR3: TGTGCCAGCAGCTTAGCACCAGCGAACACTGAAGCTTTCTTT. This translates into CASSLAPANTEAFF.